This T cell receptor (beta chain) was sequenced in a study of sequential checkpoint blockade in melanoma. Clones were sequenced by immunoSEQ multiplex PCR, and TCRdb holds only the in-frame ones, with some missing. The sample records tens of thousands of clones, roughly 90% being singletons. This CDR3 spans 14 amino acids. CDR1 is KGHSH and CDR2 is LQKENI in the germline V gene. Between the trimmed V and J ends, which lost 0 bases and 4 bases, there was a span of 10 bases. This sample's treatment: randomized to nivolumab then ipilimumab (arm A) or the reverse (arm B). The sample here was CD8+ T cells sorted from blood (inferred from file names), taken from a patient given nivolumab and ipilimumab in sequence. The rearrangement links TRBV18 to TRBJ2-7, with D tentatively TRBD2 (6 bases). This sequence originates from a human donor with melanoma. The CDR3 coding sequence is TGTGCCAGCTCACCACCGGGAGGAGCTTACGAGCAGTACTTC. Its protein product is CASSPPGGAYEQYF.